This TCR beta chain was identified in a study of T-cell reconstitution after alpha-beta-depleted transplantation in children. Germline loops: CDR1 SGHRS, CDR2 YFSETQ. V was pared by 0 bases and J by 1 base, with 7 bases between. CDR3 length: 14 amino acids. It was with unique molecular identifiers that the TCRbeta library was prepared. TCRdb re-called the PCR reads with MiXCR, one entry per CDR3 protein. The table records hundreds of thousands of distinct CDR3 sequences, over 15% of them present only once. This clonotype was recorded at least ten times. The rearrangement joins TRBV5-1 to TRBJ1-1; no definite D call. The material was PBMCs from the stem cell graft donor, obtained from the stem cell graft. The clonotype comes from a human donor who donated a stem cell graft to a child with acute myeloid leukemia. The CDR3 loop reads CASSLVRENTEAFF. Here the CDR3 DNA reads TGCGCCAGCAGCTTGGTTCGGGAGAACACTGAAGCTTTCTTT.